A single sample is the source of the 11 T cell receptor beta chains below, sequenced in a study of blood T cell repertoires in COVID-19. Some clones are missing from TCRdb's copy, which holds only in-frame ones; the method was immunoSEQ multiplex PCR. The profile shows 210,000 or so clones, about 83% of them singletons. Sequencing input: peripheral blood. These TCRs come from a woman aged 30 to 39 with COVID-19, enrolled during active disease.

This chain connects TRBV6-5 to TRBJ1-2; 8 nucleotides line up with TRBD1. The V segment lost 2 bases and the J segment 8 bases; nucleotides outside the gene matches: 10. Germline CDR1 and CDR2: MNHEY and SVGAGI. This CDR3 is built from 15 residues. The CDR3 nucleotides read TGTGCCAGCAGTTACAGGCAGGGGGCACTAGGAGGCTACACCTTC. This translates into CASSYRQGALGGYTF.

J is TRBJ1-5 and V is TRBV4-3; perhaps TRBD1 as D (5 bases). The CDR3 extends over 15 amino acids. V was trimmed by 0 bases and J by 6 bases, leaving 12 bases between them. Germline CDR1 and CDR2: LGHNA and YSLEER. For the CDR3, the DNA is TGCGCCAGCAGCCAAGATAGGCAGGGCACTCAGCCCCAGCATTTT. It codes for CASSQDRQGTQPQHF.

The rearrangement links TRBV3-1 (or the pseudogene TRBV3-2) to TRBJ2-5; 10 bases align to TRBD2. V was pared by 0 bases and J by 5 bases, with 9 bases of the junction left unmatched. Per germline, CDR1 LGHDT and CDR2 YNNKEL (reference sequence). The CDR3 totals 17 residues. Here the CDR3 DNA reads TGTGCCAGCAGCCAAGATTTTCGTACTAGCGGGGAGGAGACCCAGTACTTC. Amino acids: CASSQDFRTSGEETQYF.

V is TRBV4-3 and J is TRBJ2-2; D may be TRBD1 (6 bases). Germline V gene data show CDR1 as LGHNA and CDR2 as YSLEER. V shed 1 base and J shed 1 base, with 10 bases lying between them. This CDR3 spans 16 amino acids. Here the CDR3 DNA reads TGCGCCAGCAGCCAAGCTCCGACAGGGAACACCGGGGAGCTGTTTTTT. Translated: CASSQAPTGNTGELFF.

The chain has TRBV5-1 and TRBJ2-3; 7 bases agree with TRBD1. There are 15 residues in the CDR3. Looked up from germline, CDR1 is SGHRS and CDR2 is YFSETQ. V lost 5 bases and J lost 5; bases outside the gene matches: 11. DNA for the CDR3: TGCGCCAGCAGTAGGGTAGGGACAGTTTTAGATACGCAGTATTTT. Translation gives CASSRVGTVLDTQYF.

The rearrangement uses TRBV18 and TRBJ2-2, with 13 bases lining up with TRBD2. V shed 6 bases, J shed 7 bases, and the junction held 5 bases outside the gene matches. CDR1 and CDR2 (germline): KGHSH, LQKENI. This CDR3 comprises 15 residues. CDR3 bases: TGTGCCAGCTCGTGGACTAGCGGGAGTCTCGGGGAGCTGTTTTTT. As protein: CASSWTSGSLGELFF.

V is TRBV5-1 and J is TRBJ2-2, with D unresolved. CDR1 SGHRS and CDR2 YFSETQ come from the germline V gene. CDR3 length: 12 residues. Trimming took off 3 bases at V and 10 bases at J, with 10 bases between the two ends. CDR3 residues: CASSSLNSELFF. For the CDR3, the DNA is TGCGCCAGCAGCTCCCTTAACTCGGAGCTGTTTTTT.

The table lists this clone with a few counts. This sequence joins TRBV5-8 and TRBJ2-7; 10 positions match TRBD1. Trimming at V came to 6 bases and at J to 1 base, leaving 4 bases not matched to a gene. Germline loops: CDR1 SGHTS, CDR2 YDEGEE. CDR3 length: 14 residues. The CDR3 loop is CASNADRGSYEQYF. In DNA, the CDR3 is TGTGCCAGCAACGCGGACAGGGGGTCCTACGAGCAGTACTTC.

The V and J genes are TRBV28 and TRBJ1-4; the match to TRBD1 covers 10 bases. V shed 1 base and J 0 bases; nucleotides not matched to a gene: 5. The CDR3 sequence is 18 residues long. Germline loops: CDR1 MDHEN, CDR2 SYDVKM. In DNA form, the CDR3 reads TGTGCCAGCAGTTTATTAGACAGGGGGCTAGCAACTAATGAAAAACTGTTTTTT. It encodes CASSLLDRGLATNEKLFF.

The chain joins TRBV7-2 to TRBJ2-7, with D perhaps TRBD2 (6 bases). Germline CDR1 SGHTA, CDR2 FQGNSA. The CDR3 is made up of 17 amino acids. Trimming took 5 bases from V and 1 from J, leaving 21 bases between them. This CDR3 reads CASSLEITGTGSYEQYF. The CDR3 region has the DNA TGTGCCAGCAGCCTAGAGATTACCGGGACTGGGTCCTACGAGCAGTACTTC.

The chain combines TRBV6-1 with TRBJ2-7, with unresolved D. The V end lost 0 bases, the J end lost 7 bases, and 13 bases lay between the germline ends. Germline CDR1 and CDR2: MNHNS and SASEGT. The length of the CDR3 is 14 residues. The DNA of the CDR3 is TGTGCCAGCAGTGAAGCGGCTTGGAGTGGGGAGCAGTACTTC. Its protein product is CASSEAAWSGEQYF.